The 2 T cell receptor beta chains presented below share a single source sample, sequenced in a study of cytomegalovirus exposure and HLA in healthy donors. The PCR employed 60 Vbeta primers together with 13 Jbeta primers. Measured with immunoSEQ multiplex PCR; TCRdb has only the in-frame clones, and not every one. Of about 73,000 clones in the sample, roughly 71% are singletons; the top ten hold approximately 13%. The sample taken for sequencing was PBMCs. These TCRs come from a man between 65 and 79 years old in good health and CMV-seronegative.

The genes are TRBV6-5 and TRBJ1-2; D is possibly TRBD1 (6 bases). This CDR3 spans 14 amino acids. The germline CDR1 and CDR2 sequences are MNHEY and SVGAGI. Trimming stripped 2 bases from V and 8 bases from J, with 15 bases between. CDR3 DNA: TGTGCCAGCAGTTACCTAGGACAGAGGAGAGGCTACACCTTC. Translated, it gives CASSYLGQRRGYTF.

The gene calls are TRBV27 and TRBJ1-3; 7 bases align to TRBD1. Trimming took 8 bases from V and 2 from J; bases not matched to a gene: 6. The CDR3 has 14 amino acids. Germline CDR1 and CDR2: MNHEY and SMNVEV (reference sequence). The CDR3 sequence is CASSTGVAGNTIYF. The CDR3 region has the DNA TGTGCCAGCTCCACAGGGGTTGCTGGAAACACCATATATTTT.